Below are 12 T cell receptor beta chains sequenced from a single sample in a study of blood T cell repertoires in COVID-19 (dated by TCRdb to the early 2020s). The library relied on the immunoSEQ multiplex PCR assay. TCRdb re-hosts the immuneACCESS table, in-frame sequences only. Its copies lack some clones; in the studies checked, an unresolved V gene accounts for under half of them, and the cause for the rest is not known. The sample table shows more than 85,000 clones, and roughly 80% are seen once. The biggest ten clones account for more than 20% of the sample. Sequences were obtained from peripheral blood. The receptors here all came from a man older than 75 with active or convalescent COVID-19.

The V gene is TRBV6-2 or TRBV6-3, the J gene TRBJ2-7, with D possibly TRBD2 on 6 matching bases. Germline loops: CDR1 MNHEY, CDR2 SVGEGT. V was shortened by 3 bases and J by 5 bases, with 23 bases between the two germline ends. CDR3 length: 17 amino acids. The CDR3 loop reads CASSYLRGKPLRDEQYF. The DNA for the CDR3 is TGTGCCAGCAGTTATCTGCGCGGGAAGCCCCTTAGGGACGAGCAGTACTTC.

In DNA form, the CDR3 reads TGTGCCAGAGAACGACAGAACACTGAAGCTTTCTTT. The encoded protein is CARERQNTEAFF. The chain carries TRBV30 and TRBJ1-1; no firm D call. The germline CDR1 and CDR2 sequences are GTSNPN and SVGIG (reference sequence). The CDR3 sequence is 12 residues long. The V end was cut by 8 bases, the J end by 1 base, with 11 bases between.

The chain combines TRBV5-6 with TRBJ2-7, with D perhaps matching TRBD2 (5 bases). V lost 0 bases to trimming and J lost 2 bases, with 12 bases between them. CDR3 length equals 15 residues. Germline V gene data show CDR1 as SGHDT and CDR2 as YYEEEE. The CDR3 coding sequence is TGTGCCAGCAGCTTGGGTCCCCCCGGGACCTACGAGCAGTACTTC. This translates into CASSLGPPGTYEQYF.

This chain links TRBV13 with TRBJ2-3; 9 positions agree with TRBD2. The germline V gene has CDR1 PRHDT and CDR2 FYEKMQ (reference sequence). After removal of 5 bases from V and 2 bases from J, the junction contained 11 bases not matched to a gene. This CDR3 region has 17 residues. The CDR3 spells CASSRRLAGDITDTQYF. Written as DNA, the CDR3 is TGTGCCAGCAGCCGACGCTTAGCGGGGGATATCACAGATACGCAGTATTTT.

The gene calls are TRBV3-1 (or the pseudogene TRBV3-2) and TRBJ2-7, with D maybe TRBD1 (5 bases). The length of the CDR3 is 16 residues. CDR1 is LGHDT, CDR2 YNNKEL, per germline (reference sequence). Trimming took off 3 bases at V and 9 bases at J, with 24 bases between the two ends. CDR3 nucleotides: TGTGCCAGCAGCCAGGCCGGGCGGCAGGGTAATTTCGGGCAGTACTTC. Amino acid sequence: CASSQAGRQGNFGQYF.

This clone was counted between two and nine times. The rearrangement joins TRBV18 to TRBJ1-2; D gene unclear. The germline gives CDR1 KGHSH, CDR2 LQKENI. Trimming removed 6 bases from V and 8 bases from J, with 19 bases in between. CDR3 length: 14 amino acids. This CDR3 reads CASSPNRAGRGYTF. The CDR3 DNA reads as TGTGCCAGCTCCCCTAACCGGGCGGGCCGGGGCTACACCTTC.

CDR3 sequence (DNA): TGTGCCAGCAGGGCGCAGGGTGGGCAGCCCCAGCATTTT. It yields the protein CASRAQGGQPQHF. The rearrangement uses TRBV12-3 or TRBV12-4 and TRBJ1-5; D may be TRBD1 (5 bases). The CDR3 is 13 amino acids. The V and J ends lost 6 bases and 7 bases respectively, with 13 bases between them.

The V and J genes are TRBV29-1 and TRBJ1-5; D unclear. Germline V lookup: CDR1 SQVTM, CDR2 ANQGSEA. V was cut by 8 bases and J by 6 bases, with 20 bases left in between. CDR3 size: 14 residues. CDR3 coding DNA: TGCAGCTTCCACCATGGGAGGGAGGTTCAGCCCCAGCATTTT. Translated: CSFHHGREVQPQHF.

The chain uses TRBV7-2 and TRBJ2-7; TRBD2 matches 14 bases. J gave up 0 bases and V 0 bases, and 4 bases lay outside the gene matches. CDR3 length: 18 amino acids. Germline V gene data show CDR1 as SGHTA and CDR2 as FQGNSA. The CDR3, as DNA: TGTGCCAGCAGCTTAGCCAGACTAGCGGGGGGGAGCTCCTACGAGCAGTACTTC. This gives the protein CASSLARLAGGSSYEQYF.

This clone was counted a few times. The rearrangement uses TRBV2 and TRBJ2-5; maybe TRBD2 (5 bases). V dropped 7 bases and J dropped 5 bases, with 14 bases sitting between them. The CDR3 loop spans 13 amino acids. Germline CDR1 reads SNHLY; CDR2 reads FYNNEI. As DNA, the CDR3 is TGTGCCAGCAAGGAGGCCCCCCTGGAGACCCAGTACTTC. Encoded protein: CASKEAPLETQYF.

The J gene is TRBJ2-3, the V gene TRBV5-6, with no clear D. CDR1 SGHDT and CDR2 YYEEEE come from the germline V gene. V gave up 1 base and J gave up 2 bases, with 8 bases separating them. The CDR3 is 14 amino acids. The CDR3 spells CASSLFQFTDTQYF. CDR3 sequence (DNA): TGTGCCAGCAGCTTGTTCCAATTCACAGATACGCAGTATTTT.

This clone occurred once. The J gene is TRBJ2-1, the V gene TRBV6-5, with TRBD1 identical over 8 bases. Germline lookup yields CDR1 MNHEY and CDR2 SVGAGI. This CDR3 has 14 residues. Unmatched junction bases numbered 8, after V lost 8 bases and J lost 5 bases. The CDR3 region is CASAGGETHNEQFF. The CDR3 coding sequence is TGTGCCAGCGCAGGGGGCGAAACTCACAATGAGCAGTTCTTC.